This paragraph reports one T cell receptor beta chain. Patients with Susac syndrome showed fulfilment of recently defined diagnostic criteria for definite or probable disease. This sample stems from a study of CD8 T cells in Susac syndrome. Turning to the study itself: Each patient with Susac syndrome, at the time of blood draw, was therapy-naive, on corticosteroids, or on intravenous immunoglobulin alone.

The CDR3 contains 16 residues. V shed 0 bases, J shed 5 bases, and the junction held 10 bases outside the gene matches. Germline V lookup: CDR1 DFQATT, CDR2 SNEGSKA (reference sequence). Random hexamers were used to reverse transcribe the RNA input (about 0.5 to 1 ug). Multiplex immunoSEQ PCR targeted 54 Vbeta and 13 Jbeta TCR beta segments. TCRdb analysed the immunoSEQ multiplex PCR reads with MiXCR anew, one entry per CDR3 protein. The sample records about 160,000 distinct CDR3 sequences, 95% to 96% being singletons. Sequences were obtained from CD4+ T cells from PBMCs. The source of this sequence is a human donor with Susac syndrome. V is TRBV20-1 and J is TRBJ2-1, with 7 nucleotides matching TRBD2. In DNA form, the CDR3 reads TGCAGTGCTAGAGAACCACTAGCGAGAACAAACAATGAGCAGTTCTTC. The encoded protein is CSAREPLARTNNEQFF.